These 23 T cell receptor beta chains were all obtained from the same sample, sequenced in a study of T cell repertoires in aging, cancer and after chemotherapy. Multiplex touch-down PCR with TRB-A/B primers amplified rearranged V-D-J TRB sequences. TCRdb analysed the multiplex PCR reads with MiXCR anew, one entry per CDR3 protein. The sample lists around 20,000 distinct CDR3 sequences, roughly 35% occurring once. The template was genomic DNA from peripheral blood, not RNA. Source material: blood. Every receptor here comes from a human donor with a solid tumor.

This clonotype was observed a handful of times. The rearrangement links TRBV19 to TRBJ2-5, with D perhaps matching TRBD2 (6 bases). V lost 10 bases, J lost 9 bases, and 18 bases lay in between. The CDR3 runs 12 residues. In germline, CDR1 is LNHDA, CDR2 SQIVND (reference sequence). CDR3 in DNA: TGTGCCATCGGGACTCCGGGGATAGCCCAGTACTTC. Translated: CAIGTPGIAQYF. Drawing the rest from reference TRBV19 and TRBJ2-5, the complete variable domain is DGGITQSPKYLFRKEGQNVTLSCEQNLNHDAMYWYRQDPGQGLRLIYYSQIVNDFQKGDIAEGYSVSREKKESFPLTVTSAQKNPTAFYLCAIGTPGIAQYFGPGTRLLVL.

This sequence joins TRBV19 and TRBJ2-3, with TRBD2 identical over 10 bases. This CDR3 is built from 16 residues. The germline V gene has CDR1 LNHDA and CDR2 SQIVND (reference sequence). With 5 bases clipped from V and 6 bases from J, the junction kept 11 bases outside the gene matches. The CDR3 protein is CASSPPASGGADTQYF. The CDR3 nucleotides are TGTGCCAGTAGTCCACCGGCTAGCGGGGGAGCGGATACGCAGTATTTT. The full variable domain, rest sourced from reference TRBV19 and TRBJ2-3, is DGGITQSPKYLFRKEGQNVTLSCEQNLNHDAMYWYRQDPGQGLRLIYYSQIVNDFQKGDIAEGYSVSREKKESFPLTVTSAQKNPTAFYLCASSPPASGGADTQYFGPGTRLTVL.

This sequence joins TRBV27 and TRBJ2-7, with D perhaps being TRBD1 or TRBD2 (5 bases each). Per the germline V gene, CDR1 is MNHEY and CDR2 is SMNVEV (reference sequence). The CDR3 sequence is 15 residues long. V lost 2 bases and J 2 bases, leaving 13 bases between the germline ends. CDR3 sequence reads: CASSLSRGVTYEQYF. The CDR3 coding sequence is TGTGCCAGCAGTTTAAGTCGAGGGGTTACCTACGAGCAGTACTTC.

This chain links TRBV6-2 or TRBV6-3 with TRBJ2-7; D not resolved. In germline, CDR1 is MNHEY, CDR2 SVGEGT. The ends were cut back, 7 bases at V and 5 bases at J, with 6 bases in the middle. The CDR3 has 10 residues. In DNA form, the CDR3 reads TGTGCCAGCAAGGGCCACGAGCAGTACTTC. Translating it yields CASKGHEQYF.

This clonotype showed up just once. The rearrangement uses TRBV28 and TRBJ1-1; D is unclear. With 6 bases removed from V and 3 bases from J, the gap between germline ends came to 17 bases. The CDR3 is made up of 15 amino acids. The germline V gene encodes CDR1 MDHEN and CDR2 SYDVKM. Here the CDR3 reads CASRHTKIQDTEAFF. The CDR3 DNA reads TGTGCCAGCAGACACACTAAGATCCAGGACACTGAAGCTTTCTTT.

This rearrangement joins TRBV27 to TRBJ2-7, with TRBD1 matching 8 bases. Germline V CDR1 and CDR2: MNHEY, SMNVEV (reference sequence). J lost 5 bases, V lost 6 bases, and 6 bases had no gene match. This CDR3 region has 13 residues. The CDR3, as DNA: TGTGCCAGCAGCGGACAGGGCAGCAACGAGCAGTACTTC. It yields the protein CASSGQGSNEQYF.

A few counts support this clonotype. This rearrangement joins TRBV27 to TRBJ2-7; TRBD1 aligns across 7 bases. The CDR3 sequence is 13 residues long. The ends lost 4 bases at V and 6 bases at J; junction bases unmatched: 6. The V gene's germline CDR1 is MNHEY and CDR2 SMNVEV (reference sequence). CDR3 loop: CASSWDRGSEQYF. CDR3 nucleotide sequence: TGTGCCAGCAGTTGGGACAGAGGGTCCGAGCAGTACTTC.

The chain couples TRBV19 to TRBJ1-1; D is possibly TRBD1 (6 bases). V was cut by 5 bases and J by 10 bases, with 14 bases left in between. Per germline, CDR1 LNHDA and CDR2 SQIVND (reference sequence). There are 12 residues in the CDR3. CDR3 DNA: TGTGCCAGTAGTCCGGGGGCCGCACGAGCTTTCTTT. Translating it yields CASSPGAARAFF.

The rearrangement uses TRBV29-1 and TRBJ2-1; 7 bases agree with TRBD2. Germline values: CDR1 SQVTM, CDR2 ANQGSEA. The junction had 1 base not matched to a gene; V was cut back by 4 bases and J by 7 bases. The CDR3 is 11 amino acids. CDR3 sequence (DNA): TGCAGCGTTGGGGGGGGGAATGAGCAGTTCTTC. Its translation: CSVGGGNEQFF.

This clonotype was seen a few times. The chain recombines TRBV19 with TRBJ1-1; D unresolved. The V end was cut by 4 bases, the J end by 6 bases, with 12 bases between. Germline V CDR1 and CDR2: LNHDA, SQIVND (reference sequence). This CDR3 region has 13 residues. The CDR3 sequence is CASSKGGEAEAFF. The CDR3 nucleotides are TGTGCCAGTAGTAAGGGTGGGGAGGCTGAAGCTTTCTTT.

This clonotype has a handful of counts. CDR3 sequence (DNA): TGTGCCAGCAGCTTGGGCACAGGGCAAGAGACCCAGTACTTC. Translating it yields CASSLGTGQETQYF. The rearrangement uses TRBV7-9 and TRBJ2-5; possible D gene TRBD1, 6 bases. With 3 bases removed from V and 2 bases from J, the gap between germline ends came to 10 bases. The V gene's germline CDR1 is SEHNR and CDR2 FQNEAQ (reference sequence). CDR3 length: 14 residues.

The J gene is TRBJ2-3, the V gene TRBV27, with TRBD2 matching over 8 bases. In germline, CDR1 is MNHEY, CDR2 SMNVEV (reference sequence). Trimming removed 4 bases from V and 3 bases from J; junction bases left unmatched: 9. The CDR3 runs 16 residues. CDR3 protein: CASSSPLAGGTDTQYF. CDR3 nucleotide sequence: TGTGCCAGCAGTTCCCCTCTGGCGGGGGGAACAGATACGCAGTATTTT.

The chain carries TRBV13 and TRBJ1-1; 11 positions agree with TRBD1. Germline V gives CDR1 PRHDT, CDR2 FYEKMQ (reference sequence). The ends lost 5 bases at V and 4 bases at J; junction bases unmatched: 3. The CDR3 loop spans 14 amino acids. CDR3 loop: CASSGQGAGTEAFF. The CDR3 DNA reads as TGTGCCAGCAGCGGACAGGGGGCCGGCACTGAAGCTTTCTTT.

This clonotype qualifies as medium-sized (0.01 to 0.1%). This chain joins TRBV11-1 and TRBJ2-6; no clear D. V lost 1 base and J 2 bases, leaving 6 bases between the germline ends. The CDR3 covers 15 residues. Germline lookup yields CDR1 SGHAT and CDR2 FQDESV (reference sequence). The CDR3 coding sequence is TGTGCCAGCAGCTTAGATAGGACTGGGGCCAACGTCCTGACTTTC. Translated: CASSLDRTGANVLTF.

The J gene is TRBJ2-7, the V gene TRBV5-1; possibly TRBD1 for D (6 bases). Trimming removed 0 bases at V and 6 bases at J, with 13 bases between. This CDR3 has 14 residues. CDR1 is SGHRS and CDR2 is YFSETQ in the germline V gene. This chain's CDR3 is CASSLGTVSREQYF. The CDR3 nucleotides are TGCGCCAGCAGCTTGGGGACAGTAAGCCGCGAGCAGTACTTC.

There are a few counts of this clonotype. The DNA for the CDR3 is TGCAGCGTTATCAGGGCTGAGACCCAGTACTTC. Encoded protein: CSVIRAETQYF. The V gene is TRBV29-1, the J gene TRBJ2-5; TRBD1 might be the D (5 bases). Germline V lookup: CDR1 SQVTM, CDR2 ANQGSEA. V was pared by 5 bases and J by 5 bases, with 9 bases between. The CDR3 runs to 11 residues.

The V and J genes are TRBV6-5 and TRBJ2-7; TRBD1 matches at 8 bases. This CDR3 is 14 amino acids long. V lost 5 bases, J lost 2 bases, and 5 bases stayed unmatched. Germline CDR1 MNHEY, CDR2 SVGAGI. The CDR3 here is CASSGDRPAYEQYF. As DNA, the CDR3 is TGTGCCAGCAGTGGGGACAGGCCAGCCTACGAGCAGTACTTC.

Worth noting for this clonotype: Germline and junction disagree at one end, which may indicate a read error. V gene TRBV5-1 combines with J gene TRBJ1-4; the D is unclear. This CDR3 is 14 amino acids long. CDR1 and CDR2 from the germline V gene are SGHRS and YFSETQ. CDR3 protein: CASSLGGSSEKLFF. CDR3 sequence (DNA): TGTGCCAGCAGCTTGGGAGGATCGAGTGAAAAACTGTTTTTT.

This clonotype rates as medium-sized. The chain employs TRBV27 and TRBJ2-5, with D perhaps being TRBD1 or TRBD2 (5 bases each). Between the trimmed V and J ends, which lost 5 bases and 5 bases, there was a span of 15 bases. CDR1 is MNHEY, CDR2 SMNVEV, per germline (reference sequence). This CDR3 contains 14 residues. DNA for the CDR3: TGTGCCAGCAGTGTTGGGACCGCCGGCGAGACCCAGTACTTC. Translated: CASSVGTAGETQYF.

About this clonotype itself: A much larger clonotype is one base distant, so this may be a read error. The V gene is TRBV19, the J gene TRBJ2-1; 9 bases fit TRBD1. CDR3 length equals 13 residues. Losses at the gene ends were 4 bases for V and 13 bases for J; bases not matched to a gene: 8. Germline V lookup: CDR1 LNHDA, CDR2 SQIVND (reference sequence). The CDR3 coding sequence is TGTGCCAGTAGTAGGACAGGGGCCGAGACCCAGTTCTTC. This codes for CASSRTGAETQFF. The full variable domain, its missing parts supplied by reference TRBV19 and TRBJ2-1, is DGGITQSPKYLFRKEGQNVTLSCEQNLNHDAMYWYRQDPGQGLRLIYYSQIVNDFQKGDIAEGYSVSREKKESFPLTVTSAQKNPTAFYLCASSRTGAETQFFGPGTRLTVL.

The chain carries TRBV27 and TRBJ1-2, with 7 bases that match TRBD1. CDR1 and CDR2 (germline): MNHEY, SMNVEV (reference sequence). Losses at the gene ends were 5 bases for V and 5 bases for J; bases not matched to a gene: 11. The CDR3 consists of 15 residues. The CDR3 nucleotides are TGTGCCAGCAGTGCCACTACCGACAGGGAATATGGCTACACCTTC. Its translation is CASSATTDREYGYTF.

V usage is TRBV5-1 and J usage is TRBJ2-5; TRBD1 matches at 7 bases. The V and J ends lost 4 bases and 5 bases, in that order; junction bases with no gene match: 11. The CDR3 spans 15 residues. Germline loops: CDR1 SGHRS, CDR2 YFSETQ. CDR3 DNA: TGCGCCAGCAGCCCAATGACAGGGCTGACGGAGACCCAGTACTTC. This sequence encodes CASSPMTGLTETQYF.

This chain uses TRBV18 with TRBJ1-6; D is possibly TRBD1 (6 bases). The V gene's germline CDR1 is KGHSH and CDR2 LQKENI. The CDR3 length is 16 residues. Trimming removed 2 bases from V and 10 bases from J, with 18 bases in between. CDR3 nucleotides: TGTGCCAGCTCACCAGGGCTGGGGGCAGGGGAATCACCCCTCCACTTT. The encoded protein is CASSPGLGAGESPLHF. Full variable domain (remainder filled in from reference TRBV18 and TRBJ1-6): NAGVMQNPRHLVRRRGQEARLRCSPMKGHSHVYWYRQLPEEGLKFMVYLQKENIIDESGMPKERFSAEFPKEGPSILRIQQVVRGDSAAYFCASSPGLGAGESPLHFGNGTRLTVT.